These T cell receptor beta chains were read from a single sample in a study of cytomegalovirus exposure and HLA in healthy donors. Data came from immunoSEQ multiplex PCR; TCRdb stores just in-frame clones and leaves some out. The sample includes 110,000 to 150,000 clones, approximately 81% of them seen just once. The sequenced material came from PBMCs. These receptors were taken from a boy aged 2 to 10 in good health and CMV-seronegative. CDR3s include the opening cysteine and the closing phenylalanine or tryptophan. A D gene is named only where the DNA matches it firmly. Rows give clone size only sometimes, using once, few, many, or a class for an expanded clone.

CDR3aa,CDR3nt,v_gene,abundance,d_gene,j_gene
CASSRTSGRFSEQFF,TGTGCCAGCAGCCGGACTAGCGGGAGGTTCAGTGAGCAGTTCTTC,TRBV7-3,-,TRBD2,TRBJ2-1
CASSPWAGENTGELFF,TGTGCCAGCAGCCCCTGGGCGGGAGAAAACACCGGGGAGCTGTTTTTT,TRBV7-7,-,TRBD2,TRBJ2-2
CASKHRVGYTF,TGCGCCAGCAAACACAGGGTCGGCTACACCTTC,TRBV10-1,-,-,TRBJ1-2
CASSFGQTNEKLFF,TGCGCCAGCAGCTTCGGACAGACAAATGAAAAACTGTTTTTT,TRBV5-1,-,-,TRBJ1-4
CASSQVPQGFTDTQYF,TGCGCCAGCAGCCAGGTTCCACAGGGATTCACAGATACGCAGTATTTT,TRBV4-1,-,-,TRBJ2-3
CASSESRDRKAFF,TGCGCCAGCAGTGAGTCTAGGGACAGGAAAGCTTTCTTT,TRBV10-2,few,TRBD1,TRBJ1-1
CASSEGEKLFF,TGTGCCAGCAGTGAGGGCGAAAAACTGTTTTTT,TRBV2,-,-,TRBJ1-4
CSVQLRWEGDTEAFF,TGCAGCGTCCAATTACGGTGGGAGGGGGACACTGAAGCTTTCTTT,TRBV29-1,-,-,TRBJ1-1
CASSERQESYNEQFF,TGTGCCAGCAGTGAGAGACAGGAGAGCTACAATGAGCAGTTCTTC,TRBV6-4,-,-,TRBJ2-1
CAWGIGTGASYEQYF,TGTGCCTGGGGGATCGGGACAGGGGCCTCCTACGAGCAGTACTTC,TRBV30,once,TRBD1,TRBJ2-7
CSVETAGTAAYEQYF,TGCAGCGTTGAGACCGCCGGGACAGCGGCCTACGAGCAGTACTTC,TRBV29-1,-,TRBD1,TRBJ2-7
CASSEGQAVTTQYF,TGTGCCAGCAGCGAAGGACAGGCGGTTACGACCCAGTACTTC,TRBV11-3,-,TRBD1,TRBJ2-5
CASSGRTDNEKLFF,TGTGCCAGCAGCGGACGGACAGACAATGAAAAACTGTTTTTT,TRBV9,-,-,TRBJ1-4
CASSNQRDTDTQYF,TGTGCCAGCAGTAACCAGCGGGACACAGATACGCAGTATTTT,TRBV28,-,TRBD2,TRBJ2-3
CALGTNYNEQFF,TGTGCCCTTGGCACAAACTACAATGAGCAGTTCTTC,TRBV30,-,-,TRBJ2-1
CASTGLGMNTEAFF,TGTGCCAGCACCGGACTAGGGATGAACACTGAAGCTTTCTTT,TRBV6-1,-,-,TRBJ1-1
CAWGQRYSNQPQHF,TGTGCCTGGGGACAGCGGTATAGCAATCAGCCCCAGCATTTT,TRBV30,-,-,TRBJ1-5
CARRTLGLAGISYEQYF,TGCGCCAGACGAACCCTCGGACTAGCGGGCATCTCCTACGAGCAGTACTTC,TRBV4-1,-,TRBD2,TRBJ2-7
CASSQGKTGSPTDTQYF,TGTGCCAGCAGCCAAGGGAAGACAGGGTCCCCCACAGATACGCAGTATTTT,TRBV4-2,-,TRBD1,TRBJ2-3
CASSPLPGYSYEQYF,TGTGCCAGCAGCCCCCTCCCGGGATACTCCTACGAGCAGTACTTC,TRBV27,-,-,TRBJ2-7
CASSLAQGSYEQYF,TGCGCCAGCAGCTTGGCGCAGGGGTCCTACGAGCAGTACTTC,TRBV5-1,once,-,TRBJ2-7
CASSPAGQVLGQPQHF,TGTGCCAGCAGTCCCGCCGGACAGGTTTTGGGTCAGCCCCAGCATTTT,TRBV27,-,TRBD1,TRBJ1-5
CASSQDSQARVGDSYGYTF,TGTGCCAGCAGCCAAGATTCGCAAGCTAGGGTAGGGGACAGCTATGGCTACACCTTC,TRBV4-2,-,TRBD1,TRBJ1-2
CASSILPQGSEQYF,TGTGCCAGTAGTATTCTCCCTCAGGGTTCCGAGCAGTACTTC,TRBV19,once,-,TRBJ2-7
CASSPRWTSGDEQFF,TGTGCCAGCAGCCCGCGCTGGACTAGCGGTGATGAGCAGTTCTTC,TRBV7-3,-,TRBD2,TRBJ2-1
CASSSGLAVNYEQYF,TGTGCCAGCAGTTCGGGACTAGCGGTGAACTACGAGCAGTACTTC,TRBV27,-,TRBD2,TRBJ2-7
CASREQGADGYTF,TGTGCCAGCAGAGAACAGGGGGCTGATGGCTACACCTTC,TRBV9,-,TRBD1,TRBJ1-2
CASSPSGRTGGYTF,TGTGCCAGCTCACCGTCAGGTCGAACTGGTGGCTACACCTTC,TRBV18,once,-,TRBJ1-2
CASSQEGTSGADTQYF,TGCGCCAGCAGCCAAGAAGGGACTAGCGGGGCAGATACGCAGTATTTT,TRBV4-3,-,TRBD2,TRBJ2-3